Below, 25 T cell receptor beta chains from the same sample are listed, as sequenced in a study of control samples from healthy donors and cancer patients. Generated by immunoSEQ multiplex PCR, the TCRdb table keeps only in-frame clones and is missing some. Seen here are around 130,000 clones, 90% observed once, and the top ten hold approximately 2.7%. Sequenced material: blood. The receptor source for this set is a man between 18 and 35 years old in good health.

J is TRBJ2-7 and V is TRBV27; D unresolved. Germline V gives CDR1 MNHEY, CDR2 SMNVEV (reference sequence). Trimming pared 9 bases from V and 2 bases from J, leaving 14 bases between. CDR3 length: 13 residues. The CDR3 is CASSLGPTYEQYF. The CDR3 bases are TGTGCCAGTTCCCTGGGTCCCACCTACGAGCAGTACTTC.

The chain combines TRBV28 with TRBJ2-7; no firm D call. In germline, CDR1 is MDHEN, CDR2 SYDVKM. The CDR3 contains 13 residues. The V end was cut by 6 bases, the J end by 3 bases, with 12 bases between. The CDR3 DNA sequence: TGTGCCAGCAGACCACGTCGCGTCTACGAGCAGTACTTC. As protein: CASRPRRVYEQYF.

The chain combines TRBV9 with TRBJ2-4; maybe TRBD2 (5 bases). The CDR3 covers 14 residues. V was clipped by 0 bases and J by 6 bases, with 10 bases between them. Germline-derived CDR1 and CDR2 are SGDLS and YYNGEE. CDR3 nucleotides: TGTGCCAGCAGCGTAGGGCTAGCAGGAAACATTCAGTACTTC. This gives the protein CASSVGLAGNIQYF.

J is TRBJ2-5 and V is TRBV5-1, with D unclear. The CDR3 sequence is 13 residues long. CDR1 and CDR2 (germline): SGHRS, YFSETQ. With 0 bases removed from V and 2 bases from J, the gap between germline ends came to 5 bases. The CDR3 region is CASSLDSQETQYF. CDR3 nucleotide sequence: TGCGCCAGCAGCTTGGACAGTCAAGAGACCCAGTACTTC.

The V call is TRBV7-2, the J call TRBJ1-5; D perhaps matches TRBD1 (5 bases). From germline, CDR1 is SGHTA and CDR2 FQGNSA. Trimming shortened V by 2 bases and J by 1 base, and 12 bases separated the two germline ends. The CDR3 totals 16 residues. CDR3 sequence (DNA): TGTGCCAGCAGCTTAAGGTTGTGGGACAGCAATCAGCCCCAGCATTTT. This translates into CASSLRLWDSNQPQHF.

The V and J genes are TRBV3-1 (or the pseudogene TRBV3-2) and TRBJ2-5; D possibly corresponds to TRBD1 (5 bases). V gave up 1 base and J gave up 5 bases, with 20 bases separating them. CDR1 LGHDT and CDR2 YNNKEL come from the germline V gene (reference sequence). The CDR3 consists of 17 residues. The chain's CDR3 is CASSQVCPDKARETQYF. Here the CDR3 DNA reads TGTGCCAGCAGCCAAGTTTGTCCGGACAAGGCAAGGGAGACCCAGTACTTC.

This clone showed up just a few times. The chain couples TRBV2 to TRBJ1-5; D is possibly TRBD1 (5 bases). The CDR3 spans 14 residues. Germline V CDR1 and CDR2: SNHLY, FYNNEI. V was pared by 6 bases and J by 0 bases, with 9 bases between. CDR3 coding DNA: TGTGCCAGCAGGGGGGACGGTAGCAATCAGCCCCAGCATTTT. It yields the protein CASRGDGSNQPQHF.

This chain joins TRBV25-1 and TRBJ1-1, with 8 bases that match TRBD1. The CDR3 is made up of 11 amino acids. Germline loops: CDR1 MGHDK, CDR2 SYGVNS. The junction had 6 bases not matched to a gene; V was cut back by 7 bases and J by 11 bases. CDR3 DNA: TGTGCCAGCAATTCACAGGGGGTTGCTTTCTTT. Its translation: CASNSQGVAFF.

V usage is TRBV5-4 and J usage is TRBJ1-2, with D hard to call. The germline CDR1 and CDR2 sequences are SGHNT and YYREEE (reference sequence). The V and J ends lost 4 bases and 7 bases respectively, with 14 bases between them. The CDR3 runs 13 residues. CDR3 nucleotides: TGTGCCAGCAGCCCGGGGAGGGAAGCTGGCTACACCTTC. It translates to CASSPGREAGYTF.

The DNA of the CDR3 is TGTGCCAGCAGCCCGTTATCAGAGCAGTTCTTC. Translated: CASSPLSEQFF. V and J are TRBV11-2 and TRBJ2-1; D ambiguous. Germline V gives CDR1 SGHAT, CDR2 FQNNGV. The CDR3 consists of 11 residues. The V end lost 5 bases, the J end lost 10 bases, and 9 bases lay between the germline ends.

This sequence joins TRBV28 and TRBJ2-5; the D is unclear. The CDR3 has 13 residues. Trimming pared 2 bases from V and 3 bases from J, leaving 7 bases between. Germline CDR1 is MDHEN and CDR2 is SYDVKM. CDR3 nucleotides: TGTGCCAGCAGTTTACCTCGTAAAGAGACCCAGTACTTC. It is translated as CASSLPRKETQYF.

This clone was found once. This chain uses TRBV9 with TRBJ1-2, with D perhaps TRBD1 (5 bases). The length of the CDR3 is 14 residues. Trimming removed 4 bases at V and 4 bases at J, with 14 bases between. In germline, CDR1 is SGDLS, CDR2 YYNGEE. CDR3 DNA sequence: TGTGCCAGCAGCCCCCAATCGGGGGTCTATGGCTACACCTTC. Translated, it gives CASSPQSGVYGYTF.

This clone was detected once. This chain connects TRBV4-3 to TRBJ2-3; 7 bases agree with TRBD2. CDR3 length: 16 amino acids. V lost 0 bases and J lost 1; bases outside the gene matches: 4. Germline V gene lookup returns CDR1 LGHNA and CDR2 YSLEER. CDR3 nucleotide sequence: TGCGCCAGCAGCCAAGAGGGTCGGGAGGGCACAGATACGCAGTATTTT. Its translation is CASSQEGREGTDTQYF.

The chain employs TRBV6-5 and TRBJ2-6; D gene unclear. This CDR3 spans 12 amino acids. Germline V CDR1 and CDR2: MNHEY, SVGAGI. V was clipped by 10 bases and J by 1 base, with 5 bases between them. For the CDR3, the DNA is TGTGCCACCGTATCTGGGGCCAACGTCCTGACTTTC. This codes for CATVSGANVLTF.

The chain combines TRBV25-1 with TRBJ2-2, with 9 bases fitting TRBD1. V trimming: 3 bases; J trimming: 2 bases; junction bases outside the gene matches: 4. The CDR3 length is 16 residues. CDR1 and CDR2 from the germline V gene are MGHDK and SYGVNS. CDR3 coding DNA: TGTGCCAGCAGTGATACAGGGGGCTTTAACACCGGGGAGCTGTTTTTT. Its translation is CASSDTGGFNTGELFF.

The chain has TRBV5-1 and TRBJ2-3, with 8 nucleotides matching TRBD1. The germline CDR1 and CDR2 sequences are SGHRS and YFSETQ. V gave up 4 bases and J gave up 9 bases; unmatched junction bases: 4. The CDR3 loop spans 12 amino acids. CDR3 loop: CASSVTGDTQYF. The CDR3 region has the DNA TGCGCCAGCAGCGTGACAGGGGACACGCAGTATTTT. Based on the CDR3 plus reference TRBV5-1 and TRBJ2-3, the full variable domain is KAGVTQTPRYLIKTRGQQVTLSCSPISGHRSVSWYQQTPGQGLQFLFEYFSETQRNKGNFPGRFSGRQFSNSRSEMNVSTLELGDSALYLCASSVTGDTQYFGPGTRLTVL.

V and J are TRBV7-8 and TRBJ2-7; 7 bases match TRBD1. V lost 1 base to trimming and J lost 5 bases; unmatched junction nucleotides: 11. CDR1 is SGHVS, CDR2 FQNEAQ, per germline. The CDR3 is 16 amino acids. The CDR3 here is CASSLVPVDRYNEQYF. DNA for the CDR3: TGTGCCAGCAGCTTAGTTCCTGTGGACAGGTATAACGAGCAGTACTTC.

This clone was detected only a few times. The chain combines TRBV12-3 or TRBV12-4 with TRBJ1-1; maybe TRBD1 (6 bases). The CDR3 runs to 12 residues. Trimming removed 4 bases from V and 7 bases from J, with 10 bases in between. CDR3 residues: CASSSQGFEAFF. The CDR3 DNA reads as TGTGCCAGCAGTTCTCAGGGGTTTGAAGCTTTCTTT.

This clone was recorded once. The CDR3 bases are TGTGCCAGCAGTCCCGGACAGGGAATAACAGATACGCAGTATTTT. This sequence encodes CASSPGQGITDTQYF. The rearrangement links TRBV2 to TRBJ2-3; 8 nucleotides agree with TRBD1. The CDR3 consists of 15 residues. Losses at the gene ends were 5 bases for V and 3 bases for J; bases not matched to a gene: 7. CDR1 is SNHLY, CDR2 FYNNEI, per germline.

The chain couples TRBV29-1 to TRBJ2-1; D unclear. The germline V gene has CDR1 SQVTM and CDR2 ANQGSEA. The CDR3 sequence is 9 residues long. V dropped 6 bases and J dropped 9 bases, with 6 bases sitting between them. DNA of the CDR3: TGCAGCGTGGGCAGTGAGCAGTTCTTC. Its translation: CSVGSEQFF.

The CDR3 DNA reads TGTGCCAGCAGTTTAGGGGGGACCTATAATTCACCCCTCCACTTT. Amino acids: CASSLGGTYNSPLHF. V and J are TRBV27 and TRBJ1-6; the D gene is possibly TRBD1 (5 bases). Between the trimmed V and J ends, which lost 2 bases and 2 bases, there was a span of 7 bases. The CDR3 extends over 15 amino acids. Per the germline V gene, CDR1 is MNHEY and CDR2 is SMNVEV (reference sequence).

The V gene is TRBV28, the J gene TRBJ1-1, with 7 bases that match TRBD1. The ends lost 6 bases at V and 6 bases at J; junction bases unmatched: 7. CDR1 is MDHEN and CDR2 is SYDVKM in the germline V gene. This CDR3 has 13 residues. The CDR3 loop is CASSPGGGPEAFF. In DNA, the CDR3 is TGTGCCAGCAGCCCGGGAGGGGGCCCTGAAGCTTTCTTT.

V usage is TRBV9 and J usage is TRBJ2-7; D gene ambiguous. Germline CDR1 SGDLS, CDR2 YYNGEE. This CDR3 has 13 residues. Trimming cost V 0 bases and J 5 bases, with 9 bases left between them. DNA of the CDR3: TGTGCCAGCAGCGTAGCGGACGGCGACGAGCAGTACTTC. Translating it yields CASSVADGDEQYF.

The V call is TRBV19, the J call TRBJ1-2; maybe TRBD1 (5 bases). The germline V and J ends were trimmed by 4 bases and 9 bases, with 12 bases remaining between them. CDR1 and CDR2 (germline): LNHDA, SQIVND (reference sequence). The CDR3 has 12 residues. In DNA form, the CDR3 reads TGTGCCAGTAGTACAGGGACTGGGAGCTACACCTTC. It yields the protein CASSTGTGSYTF. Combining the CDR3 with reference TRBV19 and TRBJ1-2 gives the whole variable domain DGGITQSPKYLFRKEGQNVTLSCEQNLNHDAMYWYRQDPGQGLRLIYYSQIVNDFQKGDIAEGYSVSREKKESFPLTVTSAQKNPTAFYLCASSTGTGSYTFGSGTRLTVV.

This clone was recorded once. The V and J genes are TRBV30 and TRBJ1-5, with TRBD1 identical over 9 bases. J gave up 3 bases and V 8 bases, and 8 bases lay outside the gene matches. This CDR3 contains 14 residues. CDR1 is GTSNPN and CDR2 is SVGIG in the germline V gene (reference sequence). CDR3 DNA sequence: TGTGCCGGCGCCTGGGACAGGGACAATCAGCCCCAGCATTTT. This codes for CAGAWDRDNQPQHF. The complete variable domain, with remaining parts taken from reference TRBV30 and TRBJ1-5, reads SQTIHQWPATLVQPVGSPLSLECTVEGTSNPNLYWYRQAAGRGLQLLFYSVGIGQISSEVPQNLSASRPQDRQFILSSKKLLLSDSGFYLCAGAWDRDNQPQHFGDGTRLSIL.